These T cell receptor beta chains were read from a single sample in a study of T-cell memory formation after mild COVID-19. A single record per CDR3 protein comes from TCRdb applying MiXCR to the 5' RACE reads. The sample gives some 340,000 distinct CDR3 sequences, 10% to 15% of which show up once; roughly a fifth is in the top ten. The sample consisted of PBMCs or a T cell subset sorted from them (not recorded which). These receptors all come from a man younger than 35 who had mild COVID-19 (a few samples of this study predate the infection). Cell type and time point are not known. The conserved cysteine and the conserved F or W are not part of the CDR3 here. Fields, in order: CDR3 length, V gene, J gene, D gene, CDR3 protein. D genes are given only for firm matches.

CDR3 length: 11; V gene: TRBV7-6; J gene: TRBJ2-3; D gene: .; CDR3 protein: ASSLGAGAAQY
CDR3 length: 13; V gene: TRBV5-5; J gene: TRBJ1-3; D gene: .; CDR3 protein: ASHQSGTPINTIY
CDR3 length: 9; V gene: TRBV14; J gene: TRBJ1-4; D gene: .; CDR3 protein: ASSHARKLF
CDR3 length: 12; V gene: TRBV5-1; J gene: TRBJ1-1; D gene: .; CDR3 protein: ASRPKEKNTEAF
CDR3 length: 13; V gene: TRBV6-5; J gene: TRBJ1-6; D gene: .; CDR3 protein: ASSAVGVHNSPLH
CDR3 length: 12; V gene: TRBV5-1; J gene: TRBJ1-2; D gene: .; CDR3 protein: ASSLLDLGYGYT
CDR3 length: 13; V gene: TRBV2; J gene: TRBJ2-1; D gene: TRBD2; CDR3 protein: ASRMGLAGDNEQF
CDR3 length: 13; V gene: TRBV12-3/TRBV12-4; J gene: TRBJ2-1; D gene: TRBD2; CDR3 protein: ASKARLAGVNEQF
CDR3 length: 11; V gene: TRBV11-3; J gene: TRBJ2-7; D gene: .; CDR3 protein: ASSRDRIDEQY
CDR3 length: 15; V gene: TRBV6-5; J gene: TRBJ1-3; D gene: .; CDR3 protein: ASSYSRWGSSGNTIY
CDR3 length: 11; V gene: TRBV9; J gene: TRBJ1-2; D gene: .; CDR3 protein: ASRRGGNYGYT
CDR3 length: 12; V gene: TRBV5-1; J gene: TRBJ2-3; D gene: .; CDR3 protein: ASSLWRAADTQY
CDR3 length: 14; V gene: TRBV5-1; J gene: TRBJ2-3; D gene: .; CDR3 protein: ASSLARVLGTDTQY
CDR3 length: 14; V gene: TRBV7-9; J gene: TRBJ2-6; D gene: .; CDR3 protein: ASSSIGTAGANVLT
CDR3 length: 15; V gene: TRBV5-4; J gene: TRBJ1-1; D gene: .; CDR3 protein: ASSPPGGLIMNTEAF
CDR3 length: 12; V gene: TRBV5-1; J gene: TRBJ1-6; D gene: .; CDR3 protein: ASSFEGRGSPLH
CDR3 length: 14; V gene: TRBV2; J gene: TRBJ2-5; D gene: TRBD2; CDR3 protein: ASSFRSGGPHETQY
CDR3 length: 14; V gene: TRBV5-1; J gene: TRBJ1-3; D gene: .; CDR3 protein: ASSFDLRTSGNTIY
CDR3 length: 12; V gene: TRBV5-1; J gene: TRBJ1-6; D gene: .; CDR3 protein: ASSLETYNSPLH
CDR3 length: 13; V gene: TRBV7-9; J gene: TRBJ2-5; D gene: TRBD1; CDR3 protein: ASSPRQGLFKTQY
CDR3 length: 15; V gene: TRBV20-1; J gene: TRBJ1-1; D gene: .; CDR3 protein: SARDRIKTATGTEAF
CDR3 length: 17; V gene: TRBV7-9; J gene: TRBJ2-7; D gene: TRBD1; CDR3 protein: ASSLEYGDRRTDSYEQY
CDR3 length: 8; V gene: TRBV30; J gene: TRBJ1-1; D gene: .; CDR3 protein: AWLVPEAF
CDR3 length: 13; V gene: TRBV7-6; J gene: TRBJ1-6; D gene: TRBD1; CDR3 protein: ASSTATGGESPLH
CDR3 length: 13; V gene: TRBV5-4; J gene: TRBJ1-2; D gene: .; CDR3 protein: ASSSGTSANYGYT
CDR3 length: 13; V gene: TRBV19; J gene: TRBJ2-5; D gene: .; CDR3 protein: ASSPPGMIQETQY